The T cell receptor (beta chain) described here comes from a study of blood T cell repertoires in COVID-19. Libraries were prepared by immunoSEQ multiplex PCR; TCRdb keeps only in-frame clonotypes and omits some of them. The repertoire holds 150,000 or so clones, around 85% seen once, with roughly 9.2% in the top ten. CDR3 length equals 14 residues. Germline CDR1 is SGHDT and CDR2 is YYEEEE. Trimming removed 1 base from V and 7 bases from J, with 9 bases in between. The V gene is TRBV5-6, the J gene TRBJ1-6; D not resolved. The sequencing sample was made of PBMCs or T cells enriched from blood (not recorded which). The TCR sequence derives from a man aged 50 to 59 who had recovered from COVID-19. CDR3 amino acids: CASSLRQVNSPLHF. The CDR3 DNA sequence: TGTGCCAGCAGCTTGCGTCAGGTCAATTCACCCCTCCACTTT.